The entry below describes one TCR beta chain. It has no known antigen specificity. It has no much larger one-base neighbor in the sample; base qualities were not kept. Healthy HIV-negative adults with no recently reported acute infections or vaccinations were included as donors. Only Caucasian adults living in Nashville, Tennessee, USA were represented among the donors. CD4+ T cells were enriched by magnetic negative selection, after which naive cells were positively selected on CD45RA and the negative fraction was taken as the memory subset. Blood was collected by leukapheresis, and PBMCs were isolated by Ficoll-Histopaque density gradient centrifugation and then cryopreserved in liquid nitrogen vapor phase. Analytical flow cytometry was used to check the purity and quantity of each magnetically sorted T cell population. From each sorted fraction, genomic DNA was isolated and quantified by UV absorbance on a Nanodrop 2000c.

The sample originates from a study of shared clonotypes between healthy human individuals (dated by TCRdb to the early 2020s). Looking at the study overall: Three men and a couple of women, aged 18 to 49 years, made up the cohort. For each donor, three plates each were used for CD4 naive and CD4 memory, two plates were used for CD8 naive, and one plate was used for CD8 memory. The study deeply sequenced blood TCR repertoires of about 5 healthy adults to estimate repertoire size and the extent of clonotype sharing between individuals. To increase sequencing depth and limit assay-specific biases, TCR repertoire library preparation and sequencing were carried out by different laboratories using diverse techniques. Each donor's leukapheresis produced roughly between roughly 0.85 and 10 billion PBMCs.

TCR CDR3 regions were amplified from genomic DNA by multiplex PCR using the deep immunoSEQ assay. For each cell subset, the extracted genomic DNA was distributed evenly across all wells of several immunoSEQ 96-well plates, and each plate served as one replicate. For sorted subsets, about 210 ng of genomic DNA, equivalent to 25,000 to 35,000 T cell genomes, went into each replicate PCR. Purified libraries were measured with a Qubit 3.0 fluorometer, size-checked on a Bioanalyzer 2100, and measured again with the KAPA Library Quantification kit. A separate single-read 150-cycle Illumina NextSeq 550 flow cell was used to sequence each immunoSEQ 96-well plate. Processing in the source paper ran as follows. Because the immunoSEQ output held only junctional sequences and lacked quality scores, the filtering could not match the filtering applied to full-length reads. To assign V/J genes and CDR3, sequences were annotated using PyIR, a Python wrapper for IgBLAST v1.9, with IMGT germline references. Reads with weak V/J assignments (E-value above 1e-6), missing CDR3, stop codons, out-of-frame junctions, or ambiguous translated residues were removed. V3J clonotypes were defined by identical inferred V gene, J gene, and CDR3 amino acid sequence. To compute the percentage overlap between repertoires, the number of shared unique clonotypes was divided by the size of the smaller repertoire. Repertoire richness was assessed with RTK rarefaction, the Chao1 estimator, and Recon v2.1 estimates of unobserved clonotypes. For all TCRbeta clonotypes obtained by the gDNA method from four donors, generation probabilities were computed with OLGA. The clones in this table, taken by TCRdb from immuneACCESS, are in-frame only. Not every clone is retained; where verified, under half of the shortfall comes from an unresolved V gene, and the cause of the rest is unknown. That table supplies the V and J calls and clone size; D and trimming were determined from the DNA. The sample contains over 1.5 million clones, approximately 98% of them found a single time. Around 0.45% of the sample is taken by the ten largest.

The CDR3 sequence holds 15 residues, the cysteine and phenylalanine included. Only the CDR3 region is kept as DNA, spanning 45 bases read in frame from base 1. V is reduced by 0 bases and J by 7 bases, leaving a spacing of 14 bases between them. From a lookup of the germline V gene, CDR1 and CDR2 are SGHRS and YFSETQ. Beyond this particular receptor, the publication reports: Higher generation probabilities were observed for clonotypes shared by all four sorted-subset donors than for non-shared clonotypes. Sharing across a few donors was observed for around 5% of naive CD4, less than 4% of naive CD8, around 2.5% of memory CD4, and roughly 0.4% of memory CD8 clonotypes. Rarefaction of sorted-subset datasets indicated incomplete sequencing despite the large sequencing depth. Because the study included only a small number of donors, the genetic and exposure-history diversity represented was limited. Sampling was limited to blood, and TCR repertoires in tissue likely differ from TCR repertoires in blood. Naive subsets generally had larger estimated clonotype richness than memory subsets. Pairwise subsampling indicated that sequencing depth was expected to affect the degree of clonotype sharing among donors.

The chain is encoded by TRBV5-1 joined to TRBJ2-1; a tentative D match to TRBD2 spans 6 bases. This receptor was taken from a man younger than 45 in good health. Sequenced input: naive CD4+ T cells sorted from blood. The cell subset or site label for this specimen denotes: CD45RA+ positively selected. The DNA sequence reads TGCGCCAGCAGCTTGGGGGGACTCCCTGGGAATGAGCAGTTCTTC. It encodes CASSLGGLPGNEQFF.